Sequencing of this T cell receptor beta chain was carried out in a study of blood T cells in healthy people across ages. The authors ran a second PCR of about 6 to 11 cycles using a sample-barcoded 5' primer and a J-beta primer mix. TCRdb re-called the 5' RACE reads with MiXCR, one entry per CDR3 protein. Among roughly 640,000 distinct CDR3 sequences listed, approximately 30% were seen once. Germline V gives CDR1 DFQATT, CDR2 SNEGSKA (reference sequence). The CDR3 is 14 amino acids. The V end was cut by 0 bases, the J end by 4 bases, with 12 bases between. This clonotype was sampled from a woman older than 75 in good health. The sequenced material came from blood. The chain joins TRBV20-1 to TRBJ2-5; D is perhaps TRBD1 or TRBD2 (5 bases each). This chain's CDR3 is CSARDGDPTETQYF. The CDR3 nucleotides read TGCAGTGCTAGAGATGGGGACCCCACAGAGACCCAGTACTTC.